This TCR beta chain was recorded in a study of T cells in Graves' hyperthyroidism and ophthalmopathy (dated by TCRdb to about 2019). Study-level background: Peripheral blood was sampled at the time of initial diagnosis, prior to any treatment. In addition, the study compared T-cell repertoires in thyroid tissue and in blood from five or six Graves' hyperthyroidism patients. To identify distinguishing TCR V-J signatures, a discovery cohort of about 100 patients was used, comprising roughly 45 with Graves' ophthalmopathy and approximately 57 with stable Graves' hyperthyroidism. Whether ophthalmopathy could be predicted prospectively was tested in an independent validation cohort made up of approximately 19 hyperthyroidism patients plus 17 patients who later progressed to ophthalmopathy. The paper describes TCR Vbeta CDR3 sequencing of fewer than 150 peripheral blood samples, made up of 43 ophthalmopathy patients, 70 to 75 hyperthyroidism patients and 17 progressor patients. After sampling, hyperthyroidism patients received methimazole starting at 30 mg daily, and ophthalmopathy patients received high-dose intravenous methylprednisolone. For training and testing, the 100 or so patients in the discovery cohort were randomly divided in a 7:3 ratio. Study-wide findings and limitations: Most expanded thyroid clonotypes (frequency above 0.001) were also found in blood, which suggests that blood repertoires may mirror thyroid immune responses. In validation, the model predicted progression to ophthalmopathy with just under 71% sensitivity and 72% to 85% specificity, a median of approximately 6.5 months before onset. Ophthalmopathy was separated from stable hyperthyroidism by a 13 V-J signature model, with over 85% sensitivity and roughly 84% specificity obtained in cross-validation and 80%/75% obtained in testing. Sample size was not statistically predetermined, and investigators were not blinded to group allocation.

Details on this clonotype: It lacks a known antigen. Within one base of it there is no much larger clone, and no base qualities were kept.

Based on the germline V gene, the CDR1 and CDR2 sequences are SQVTM and ANQGSEA. Trimming at the junction amounts to 5 bases on V and 8 bases on J, and the germline ends lie 9 bases apart. The CDR3 contains 11 residues, cysteine and phenylalanine counted. Only CDR3 DNA remains: 33 bases, in frame from the first base. TCR beta CDR3 regions were amplified from RNA transcripts. A first-round RT-PCR of the TCR CDR3 used the HTBI primer set with the Qiagen OneStep RT-PCR kit. Libraries were constructed in a second round of multiplex PCR, after which size selection and purification were carried out. The libraries were sequenced on an Illumina HiSeq2000 using paired-end 100 bp reads. Under the source paper's analysis protocol: SOAPnuke was used to process the raw data, with reads discarded if the reads contained adapters or uncalled bases, had a mean Phred below 15, or lacked an exact constant-primer or identifier match. High-quality paired reads were merged using COPE v1.2.5, and each unique nucleotide sequence was defined as a clonotype. MiTCR v1.1 was used to align the clonotypes against IMGT TRBV, TRBD and TRBJ reference segments. The analysis was restricted to V-J combinations with a frequency above 0.0001, which together covered just over 98% of the repertoires. A TCS score was defined as the ratio of F50 (clonal expansion) to E x V (chaos), with BLOSUM62-based TCRdist applied between CDR3 peptides within each V-J. Welch's t-statistics and random forest reduced roughly 540 V-J features to some 14, which were used in a naive Bayes classifier (R e1071). Using fastp at Q25 and MiXCR, TCRdb reprocessed the public reads and kept productive beta chains. Each entry is one CDR3 protein sequence, shown with its most common DNA and genes. TCRdb assigned the V and J calls; the authors' analysis was not used. The sample table shows nearly 600,000 distinct CDR3 sequences, and approximately 15% are seen once. Of the sample, roughly 6.9% falls within the top ten clones.

In the ophthalmopathy patients, disease was moderately to severely active, with a Clinical Activity Score of 3 or more, a NOSPECS grade of 4 or more, and a duration of less than 3 months. Exclusion was applied to patients with uncontrolled infections, other autoimmune diseases, pregnancy or lactation. Diagnoses were based on clinical symptoms, serum thyroxine and TRAb, thyroid ultrasound and orbital computed tomography. PBMCs were separated from roughly 9.3 ml of fresh peripheral blood using Ficoll-Paque density gradient centrifugation. Trizol reagent was used to extract total RNA, and RNA quality was then checked on an Agilent 2100 Bioanalyzer.

The chain is made from TRBV29-1 and TRBJ1-4; TRBD1 might be the D gene, on 5 matching bases. Sequenced material: blood. The TCR originated in a woman aged 18 to 35 with Graves' ophthalmopathy. The CDR3 amino acid sequence is: CSVYWGEKLFF. The bases read TGCAGCGTTTACTGGGGCGAAAAACTGTTTTTT.